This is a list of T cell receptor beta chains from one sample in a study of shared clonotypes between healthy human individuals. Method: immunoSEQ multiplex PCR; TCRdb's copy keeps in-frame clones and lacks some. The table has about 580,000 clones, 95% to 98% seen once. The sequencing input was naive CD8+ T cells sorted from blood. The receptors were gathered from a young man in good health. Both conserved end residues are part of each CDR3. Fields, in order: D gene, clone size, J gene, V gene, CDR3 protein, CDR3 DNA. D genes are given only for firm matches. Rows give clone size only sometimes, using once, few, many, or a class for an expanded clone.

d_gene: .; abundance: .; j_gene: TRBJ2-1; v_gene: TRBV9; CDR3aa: CASSKRGNEQFF; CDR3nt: TGTGCCAGCAGCAAGAGGGGAAATGAGCAGTTCTTC
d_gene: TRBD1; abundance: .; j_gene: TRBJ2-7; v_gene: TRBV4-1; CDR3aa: CASSQGAGTGGNEQYF; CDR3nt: TGCGCCAGCAGCCAAGGGGCCGGGACAGGGGGCAACGAGCAGTACTTC
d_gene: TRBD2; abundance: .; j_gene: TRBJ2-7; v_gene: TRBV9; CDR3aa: CASSVGGSAYEQYF; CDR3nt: TGTGCCAGCAGCGTAGGCGGGAGTGCCTACGAGCAGTACTTC
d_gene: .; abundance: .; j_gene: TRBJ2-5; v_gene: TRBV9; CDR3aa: CASSQGHQETQYF; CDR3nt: TGTGCCAGCAGCCAAGGGCACCAAGAGACCCAGTACTTC
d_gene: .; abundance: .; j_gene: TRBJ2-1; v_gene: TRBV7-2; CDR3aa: CASSSLFAEQFF; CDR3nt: TGTGCCAGCAGCTCCCTCTTCGCTGAGCAGTTCTTC
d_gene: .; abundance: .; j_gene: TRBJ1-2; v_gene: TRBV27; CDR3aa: CASGASRSYGYTF; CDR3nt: TGTGCCAGCGGAGCGTCAAGAAGCTATGGCTACACCTTC
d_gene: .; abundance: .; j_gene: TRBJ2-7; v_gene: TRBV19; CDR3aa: CASSFDRDNLYEQYF; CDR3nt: TGTGCCAGTAGCTTTGATCGGGACAACCTCTACGAGCAGTACTTC
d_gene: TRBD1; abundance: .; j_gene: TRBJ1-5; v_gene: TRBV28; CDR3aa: CASISTGAHNQPQHF; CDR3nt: TGTGCCAGCATCTCAACAGGGGCCCACAATCAGCCCCAGCATTTT
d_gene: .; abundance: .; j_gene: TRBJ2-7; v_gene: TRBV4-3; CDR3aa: CASSQSPGGDWSYEQYF; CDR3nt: TGCGCCAGCAGCCAATCCCCAGGCGGGGATTGGTCCTACGAGCAGTACTTC
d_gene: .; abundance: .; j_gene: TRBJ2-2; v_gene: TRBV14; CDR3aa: CASSQGSRQGGTGELFF; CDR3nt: TGTGCCAGCAGCCAAGGGTCTCGTCAGGGTGGCACCGGGGAGCTGTTTTTT
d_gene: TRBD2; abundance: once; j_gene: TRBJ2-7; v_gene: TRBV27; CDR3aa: CASSLPGLATYEQYF; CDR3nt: TGTGCCAGCAGTTTGCCCGGACTAGCGACCTACGAGCAGTACTTC
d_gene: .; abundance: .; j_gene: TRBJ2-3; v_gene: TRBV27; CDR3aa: CASSLWSTDTQYF; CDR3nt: TGTGCCAGCAGTTTATGGAGCACAGATACGCAGTATTTT
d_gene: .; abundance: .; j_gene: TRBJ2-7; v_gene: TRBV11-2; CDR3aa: CASSLAGYVEQYF; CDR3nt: TGTGCCAGCAGCTTAGCCGGGTATGTCGAGCAGTACTTC
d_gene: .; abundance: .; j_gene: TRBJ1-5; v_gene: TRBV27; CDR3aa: CASSPNSRQGYNQPQHF; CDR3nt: TGTGCCAGCAGTCCTAACAGTCGGCAGGGATACAATCAGCCCCAGCATTTT
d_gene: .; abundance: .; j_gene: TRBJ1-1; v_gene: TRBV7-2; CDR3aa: CASSLPVALRGRNTEAFF; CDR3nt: TGTGCCAGCAGCTTACCCGTTGCCCTACGGGGGAGAAACACTGAAGCTTTCTTT
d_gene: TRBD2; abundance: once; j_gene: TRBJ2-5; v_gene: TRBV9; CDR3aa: CASSVGVAGSGETQYF; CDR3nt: TGTGCCAGCAGCGTAGGGGTAGCGGGATCGGGAGAGACCCAGTACTTC
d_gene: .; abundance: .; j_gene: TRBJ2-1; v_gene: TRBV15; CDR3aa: CATSRVRTAYNEQFF; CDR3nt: TGTGCCACCAGCAGAGTCCGGACAGCATACAATGAGCAGTTCTTC
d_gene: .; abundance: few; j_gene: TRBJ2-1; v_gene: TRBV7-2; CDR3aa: CASSLGSGYYNEQFF; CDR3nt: TGTGCCAGCAGCTTAGGTAGCGGATACTACAATGAGCAGTTCTTC
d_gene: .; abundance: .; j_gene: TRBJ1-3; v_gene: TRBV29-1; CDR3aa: CSVEASGNTIYF; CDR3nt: TGCAGCGTTGAGGCATCTGGAAACACCATATATTTT
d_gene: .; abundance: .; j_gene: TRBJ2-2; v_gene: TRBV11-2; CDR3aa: CASSLEAGYTGELFF; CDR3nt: TGTGCCAGCAGCTTAGAGGCGGGCTACACCGGGGAGCTGTTTTTT
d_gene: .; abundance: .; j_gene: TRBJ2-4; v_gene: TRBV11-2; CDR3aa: CASSLGHRTRSLAKNIQYF; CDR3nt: TGTGCCAGCAGCTTAGGACACCGAACTAGGAGCTTAGCCAAAAACATTCAGTACTTC
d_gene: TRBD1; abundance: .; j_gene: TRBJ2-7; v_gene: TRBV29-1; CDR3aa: CSVEGTGGGYEQYF; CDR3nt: TGCAGCGTTGAAGGGACAGGGGGCGGGTACGAGCAGTACTTC
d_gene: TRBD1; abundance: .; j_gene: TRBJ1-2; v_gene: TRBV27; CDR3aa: CASSFSGPGGYGYTF; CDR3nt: TGTGCCAGCAGTTTCTCGGGGCCAGGGGGATATGGCTACACCTTC
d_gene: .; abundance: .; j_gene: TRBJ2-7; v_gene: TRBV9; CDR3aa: CASSPRLSSYEQYF; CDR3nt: TGTGCCAGCAGCCCAAGACTGAGCTCCTACGAGCAGTACTTC
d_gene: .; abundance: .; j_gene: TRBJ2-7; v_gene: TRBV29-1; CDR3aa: CSVWPGGIGEQYF; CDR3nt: TGCAGCGTCTGGCCCGGGGGTATAGGGGAGCAGTACTTC
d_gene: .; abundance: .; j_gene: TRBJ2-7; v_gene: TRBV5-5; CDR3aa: CASSTSWPSYPYEQYF; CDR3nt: TGTGCCAGCAGCACAAGTTGGCCATCCTACCCCTACGAGCAGTACTTC
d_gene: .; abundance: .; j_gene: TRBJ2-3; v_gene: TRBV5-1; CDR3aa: CASSLAIAERLTDTQYF; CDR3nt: TGCGCCAGCAGCTTGGCGATAGCGGAACGGTTGACAGATACGCAGTATTTT
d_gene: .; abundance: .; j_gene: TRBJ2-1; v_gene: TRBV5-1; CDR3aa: CASSLTGSHEQFF; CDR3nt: TGCGCCAGCAGCTTGACAGGGTCCCATGAGCAGTTCTTC
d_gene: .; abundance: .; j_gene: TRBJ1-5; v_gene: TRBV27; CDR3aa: CASSWGGASQPQHF; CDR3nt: TGTGCCAGCAGTTGGGGGGGCGCGAGTCAGCCCCAGCATTTT
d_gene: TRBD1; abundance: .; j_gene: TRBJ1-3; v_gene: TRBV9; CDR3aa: CASSAPDRDSGNTIYF; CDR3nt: TGTGCCAGCAGCGCCCCGGACAGGGATTCTGGAAACACCATATATTTT
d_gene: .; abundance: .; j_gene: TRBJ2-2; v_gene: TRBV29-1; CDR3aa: CSADGGGAGELFF; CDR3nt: TGCAGCGCTGACGGAGGAGGTGCCGGGGAGCTGTTTTTT
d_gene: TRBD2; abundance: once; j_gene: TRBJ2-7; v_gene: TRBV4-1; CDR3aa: CASSPGLAGSYEQYF; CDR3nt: TGCGCCAGCAGCCCGGGACTAGCGGGCTCCTACGAGCAGTACTTC